This is a list of T cell receptor beta chains from one sample in a study of beta chain features in type 1 diabetes. The data were produced by immunoSEQ multiplex PCR, yet TCRdb's version contains in-frame clones alone and is incomplete. The sample has 300,000 to 450,000 clones, over 9% seen once; the top ten hold less than 0.65%. The specimen sequenced was central memory CD4+ T cells from blood. These receptor sequences come from a man aged 25 to 40 with type 1 diabetes. Each CDR3 is given with its conserved first and last residue. Fields, in order: clone size, J gene, D gene, V gene, CDR3 length, CDR3 protein, CDR3 DNA. The D gene is left open where the match is weak. Part of the rows lack a size; the others show once, few, many or a class for expanded clones.

clone size: NA; J gene: TRBJ2-5; D gene: TRBD1; V gene: TRBV5-4; CDR3 length: 15; CDR3 protein: CASSLLDRGPETQYF; CDR3 DNA: TGTGCCAGCAGCTTGCTAGACAGGGGCCCGGAGACCCAGTACTTC
clone size: NA; J gene: TRBJ2-7; D gene: NA; V gene: TRBV27; CDR3 length: 14; CDR3 protein: CASRMETQSYEQYF; CDR3 DNA: TGTGCCAGCAGAATGGAGACGCAAAGCTACGAGCAGTACTTC
clone size: NA; J gene: TRBJ2-4; D gene: NA; V gene: TRBV1; CDR3 length: 16; CDR3 protein: CTSNFPGPRAKNIQYF; CDR3 DNA: TGCACCAGCAATTTCCCGGGACCACGAGCCAAAAACATTCAGTACTTC
clone size: NA; J gene: TRBJ2-5; D gene: TRBD2; V gene: TRBV19; CDR3 length: 16; CDR3 protein: CASSIMVAGGQETQYF; CDR3 DNA: TGTGCCAGTAGTATAATGGTAGCGGGAGGCCAAGAGACCCAGTACTTC
clone size: NA; J gene: TRBJ1-1; D gene: TRBD1; V gene: TRBV11-2; CDR3 length: 15; CDR3 protein: CASSQGANLYTEAFF; CDR3 DNA: TGTGCCAGCAGCCAGGGGGCGAATCTATACACTGAAGCTTTCTTT
clone size: few; J gene: TRBJ2-7; D gene: TRBD2; V gene: TRBV29-1; CDR3 length: 14; CDR3 protein: CSVTSGRTSYEQYF; CDR3 DNA: TGCAGCGTTACTAGCGGGAGGACGTCCTACGAGCAGTACTTC
clone size: few; J gene: TRBJ2-1; D gene: TRBD2; V gene: TRBV7-3; CDR3 length: 16; CDR3 protein: CASSPVLAGGVGEQFF; CDR3 DNA: TGTGCCAGCAGCCCGGTACTAGCGGGAGGGGTTGGTGAGCAGTTCTTC
clone size: NA; J gene: TRBJ2-1; D gene: NA; V gene: TRBV7-6; CDR3 length: 16; CDR3 protein: CASSKSPADSYNEQFF; CDR3 DNA: TGTGCCAGCAGCAAAAGCCCAGCGGACTCCTACAATGAGCAGTTCTTC
clone size: few; J gene: TRBJ2-5; D gene: NA; V gene: TRBV10-3; CDR3 length: 13; CDR3 protein: CAISGYGVETQYF; CDR3 DNA: TGTGCCATCTCGGGGTACGGGGTGGAGACCCAGTACTTC
clone size: NA; J gene: TRBJ2-1; D gene: TRBD2; V gene: TRBV28; CDR3 length: 18; CDR3 protein: CASSLGLAGGPSYNEQFF; CDR3 DNA: TGTGCCAGCAGTTTGGGACTAGCGGGAGGCCCCTCCTACAATGAGCAGTTCTTC
clone size: NA; J gene: TRBJ1-1; D gene: NA; V gene: TRBV28; CDR3 length: 14; CDR3 protein: CASSPGSLNTEAFF; CDR3 DNA: TGTGCCAGCAGTCCAGGGTCGCTGAACACTGAAGCTTTCTTT
clone size: few; J gene: TRBJ1-1; D gene: NA; V gene: TRBV7-9; CDR3 length: 14; CDR3 protein: CASSLFLTNTEAFF; CDR3 DNA: TGTGCCAGCAGCTTATTTCTGACTAACACTGAAGCTTTCTTT
clone size: NA; J gene: TRBJ1-5; D gene: NA; V gene: TRBV18; CDR3 length: 15; CDR3 protein: CASSPQGRGEQPQHF; CDR3 DNA: TGTGCCAGCTCACCTCAGGGGAGGGGTGAGCAGCCCCAGCATTTT
clone size: few; J gene: TRBJ1-1; D gene: TRBD1; V gene: TRBV10-3; CDR3 length: 16; CDR3 protein: CAISRGAGQGNTEAFF; CDR3 DNA: TGTGCCATCAGTCGAGGGGCGGGACAGGGGAACACTGAAGCTTTCTTT
clone size: few; J gene: TRBJ1-3; D gene: NA; V gene: TRBV6-1; CDR3 length: 13; CDR3 protein: CASSEGNGNTIYF; CDR3 DNA: TGTGCCAGCAGTGAAGGGAATGGAAACACCATATATTTT
clone size: NA; J gene: TRBJ2-7; D gene: TRBD1; V gene: TRBV25-1; CDR3 length: 15; CDR3 protein: CASRRATGGEYEQYF; CDR3 DNA: TGTGCCAGTAGAAGGGCGACAGGGGGCGAGTACGAGCAGTACTTC
clone size: NA; J gene: TRBJ2-5; D gene: TRBD1; V gene: TRBV28; CDR3 length: 16; CDR3 protein: CASISIGTAAQETQYF; CDR3 DNA: TGTGCCAGCATTTCGATAGGGACAGCCGCTCAAGAGACCCAGTACTTC
clone size: few; J gene: TRBJ2-7; D gene: NA; V gene: TRBV7-3; CDR3 length: 13; CDR3 protein: CASSLVDGYEQYF; CDR3 DNA: TGTGCCAGCAGCTTAGTTGACGGCTACGAGCAGTACTTC
clone size: NA; J gene: TRBJ2-7; D gene: NA; V gene: TRBV6-1; CDR3 length: 13; CDR3 protein: CASNQGRSYEQYF; CDR3 DNA: TGTGCCAGTAACCAGGGCCGCTCCTACGAGCAGTACTTC
clone size: NA; J gene: TRBJ1-3; D gene: NA; V gene: TRBV7-2; CDR3 length: 15; CDR3 protein: CASSFGGISGNTIYF; CDR3 DNA: TGTGCCAGCAGCTTCGGGGGGATCTCTGGAAACACCATATATTTT
clone size: few; J gene: TRBJ1-3; D gene: NA; V gene: TRBV28; CDR3 length: 16; CDR3 protein: CASSLWQGGSGNTIYF; CDR3 DNA: TGTGCCAGCAGTTTATGGCAGGGAGGGTCTGGAAACACCATATATTTT
clone size: few; J gene: TRBJ2-3; D gene: NA; V gene: TRBV6-5; CDR3 length: 14; CDR3 protein: CASSQKDSTDTQYF; CDR3 DNA: TGTGCCAGCAGCCAGAAGGACAGCACAGATACGCAGTATTTT
clone size: few; J gene: TRBJ2-3; D gene: NA; V gene: TRBV7-3; CDR3 length: 14; CDR3 protein: CAISGTGTTDTQYF; CDR3 DNA: TGTGCCATCAGCGGGACAGGCACCACAGATACGCAGTATTTT
clone size: NA; J gene: TRBJ1-4; D gene: NA; V gene: TRBV11-2; CDR3 length: 16; CDR3 protein: CASSGTGYATNEKLFF; CDR3 DNA: TGTGCCAGCAGCGGGACGGGGTATGCAACTAATGAAAAACTGTTTTTT
clone size: NA; J gene: TRBJ1-4; D gene: TRBD1; V gene: TRBV5-4; CDR3 length: 16; CDR3 protein: CASSYNPGQGDEKLFF; CDR3 DNA: TGTGCCAGCAGCTATAACCCGGGACAGGGGGATGAAAAACTGTTTTTT
clone size: NA; J gene: TRBJ2-1; D gene: NA; V gene: TRBV5-6; CDR3 length: 15; CDR3 protein: CASTRREVSYNEQFF; CDR3 DNA: TGTGCCAGCACCCGGCGAGAGGTATCCTACAATGAGCAGTTCTTC
clone size: NA; J gene: TRBJ2-2; D gene: NA; V gene: TRBV11-2; CDR3 length: 12; CDR3 protein: CASSSIRGELFF; CDR3 DNA: TGTGCCAGCAGCTCAATCCGAGGGGAGCTGTTTTTT
clone size: few; J gene: TRBJ2-2; D gene: NA; V gene: TRBV9; CDR3 length: 19; CDR3 protein: CASSAEGIRAGINTGELFF; CDR3 DNA: TGTGCCAGCAGCGCCGAGGGTATTCGGGCCGGGATTAACACCGGGGAGCTGTTTTTT
clone size: many; J gene: TRBJ1-4; D gene: NA; V gene: TRBV28; CDR3 length: 15; CDR3 protein: CASSYLQGGNEKLFF; CDR3 DNA: TGTGCCAGCAGTTACCTGCAGGGTGGGAATGAAAAACTGTTTTTT
clone size: few; J gene: TRBJ2-7; D gene: NA; V gene: TRBV18; CDR3 length: 13; CDR3 protein: CASSPPVGDEQYF; CDR3 DNA: TGTGCCAGCTCACCACCGGTGGGGGACGAGCAGTACTTC